What follows are 32 T cell receptor beta chains derived from one specimen sequenced in a study of T cells in Graves' hyperthyroidism and ophthalmopathy. What was amplified from RNA transcripts were TCR beta CDR3 regions. First-round RT-PCR with HTBI primers amplified the TCR CDR3 region. TCRdb processed the multiplex PCR reads anew with MiXCR; each CDR3 protein has one entry. The data show over 700,000 distinct CDR3 sequences, about 17% seen once. Sequencing was carried out using blood. The receptors shown here come from a woman between 45 and 60 years old with Graves' hyperthyroidism that later progressed to Graves' ophthalmopathy.

In this sample, this clonotype turned up many times. The rearrangement links TRBV5-1 to TRBJ2-3, with 7 nucleotides matching TRBD1. Trimming removed 10 bases from V and 0 bases from J; junction bases left unmatched: 11. In germline, CDR1 is SGHRS, CDR2 YFSETQ. The length of the CDR3 is 15 residues. This CDR3 is CASYPGGFSTDTQYF. The CDR3 region has the DNA TGCGCCTCTTATCCAGGGGGATTTAGCACAGATACGCAGTATTTT.

This chain joins TRBV20-1 and TRBJ2-7; a weak D match, TRBD1 (6 bases). The CDR3 totals 12 residues. Deletions cut 6 bases from V and 2 bases from J, with 11 bases between. The germline V gene encodes CDR1 DFQATT and CDR2 SNEGSKA (reference sequence). Written as DNA, the CDR3 is TGCAGTGCCGATGACAGGACCTACGAGCAGTACTTC. It yields the protein CSADDRTYEQYF.

The V call is TRBV11-2, the J call TRBJ2-7; 7 bases fit TRBD2. The CDR3 contains 16 residues. Germline CDR1 is SGHAT and CDR2 is FQNNGV. V dropped 1 base and J dropped 2; count of bases not matched to a gene: 8. In nucleotides, the CDR3 is TGTGCCAGCAGCTTAGTGGTAGCGGGCGTGCCCTACGAGCAGTACTTC. This gives the protein CASSLVVAGVPYEQYF.

This clonotype came up many times. The V call is TRBV18, the J call TRBJ1-2, with TRBD1 matching over 7 bases. Unmatched junction bases numbered 9, after V lost 2 bases and J lost 0 bases. This CDR3 is built from 17 residues. The germline gives CDR1 KGHSH, CDR2 LQKENI. The CDR3 sequence is CASSPNHRGAANYGYTF. The CDR3 DNA follows: TGTGCCAGCTCACCAAATCACAGGGGAGCGGCTAACTATGGCTACACCTTC.

This clonotype was counted many times. This sequence joins TRBV7-9 and TRBJ2-3; 9 bases match TRBD2. The ends lost 5 bases at V and 3 bases at J; junction bases unmatched: 9. The V gene's germline CDR1 is SEHNR and CDR2 FQNEAQ (reference sequence). The CDR3 covers 16 residues. The CDR3 protein is CASSRSSGARTDTQYF. CDR3 nucleotides: TGTGCCAGCAGCAGGTCTAGCGGGGCCAGAACAGATACGCAGTATTTT.

The gene calls are TRBV5-4 and TRBJ2-5; D tentatively reads TRBD1 or TRBD2 (5 bases each). V lost 3 bases, J lost 0 bases, and 12 bases lay in between. From germline, CDR1 is SGHNT and CDR2 YYREEE (reference sequence). The CDR3 loop spans 15 amino acids. The CDR3 here is CASSSRAGHQETQYF. The DNA for the CDR3 is TGTGCCAGCAGCTCGAGGGCAGGGCACCAAGAGACCCAGTACTTC.

This CDR3 reads CATSDGKGSSNQPQHF. As DNA, the CDR3 is TGTGCCACCAGTGACGGTAAGGGCAGTAGCAATCAGCCCCAGCATTTT. V and J are TRBV24-1 and TRBJ1-5; D remains unclear. In germline, CDR1 is KGHDR, CDR2 SFDVKD. The V and J ends lost 4 bases and 0 bases respectively, with 12 bases between them. This CDR3 is 16 amino acids long.

This clonotype has ten or more counts. The rearrangement uses TRBV2 and TRBJ1-5; maybe TRBD1 (5 bases). Germline V gives CDR1 SNHLY, CDR2 FYNNEI. The CDR3 is 14 residues long. V lost 2 bases and J lost 5, with 10 bases in between. The CDR3 DNA sequence: TGTGCCAGCAGTGAATGGGGGTCGGATCAGCCCCAGCATTTT. Its translation is CASSEWGSDQPQHF.

The rearrangement uses TRBV20-1 and TRBJ1-3; D possibly corresponds to TRBD1 (5 bases). Germline V lookup: CDR1 DFQATT, CDR2 SNEGSKA (reference sequence). The length of the CDR3 is 14 residues. Written as DNA, the CDR3 is TGCAGCGCCCAGGGCGTGAGCTCTGGAAACACCATATATTTT. This gives the protein CSAQGVSSGNTIYF.

This clonotype was counted many times. The chain recombines TRBV3-1 with TRBJ2-3, with TRBD2 matching 12 bases. The J segment lost 9 bases and the V segment lost 0 bases, leaving 7 bases of the junction unmatched. The CDR3 covers 16 residues. Germline CDR1 LGHDT, CDR2 YNNKEL (reference sequence). The CDR3 reads CASSQDTTSGGTTQYF. The DNA for the CDR3 is TGTGCCAGCAGCCAAGACACCACTAGCGGGGGGACGACGCAGTATTTT.

The CDR3 loop reads CASSLMGISGNTIYF. The CDR3 DNA reads TGTGCCAGCAGTTTAATGGGGATCTCTGGAAACACCATATATTTT. The gene calls are TRBV12-3 or TRBV12-4 and TRBJ1-3; D gene unclear. The CDR3 runs 15 residues. The V end was cut by 2 bases, the J end by 0 bases, with 8 bases between.

The chain couples TRBV6-5 to TRBJ1-1; unclear D gene. V lost 0 bases and J 0 bases, leaving 11 bases between the germline ends. The CDR3 contains 16 residues. Looked up from germline, CDR1 is MNHEY and CDR2 is SVGAGI. In DNA form, the CDR3 reads TGTGCCAGCAGTTACTCCGGTCAGGCGATGAACACTGAAGCTTTCTTT. It specifies CASSYSGQAMNTEAFF.

The sample holds a few counts of this clonotype. The V call is TRBV25-1, the J call TRBJ1-1; D is unresolved. The CDR3 spans 16 residues. CDR1 is MGHDK, CDR2 SYGVNS, per germline. Deletions cut 6 bases from V and 1 base from J, with 18 bases between. CDR3 coding DNA: TGTGCCAGCAGGCGGTCGAATAAGCAACGGAACACTGAAGCTTTCTTT. Translating it yields CASRRSNKQRNTEAFF.

In its sample, this clonotype was seen a few times. The chain recombines TRBV5-1 with TRBJ2-1; 9 bases are a match to TRBD1. V was pared by 7 bases and J by 4 bases, with 9 bases of the junction left unmatched. The length of the CDR3 is 15 residues. Per germline, CDR1 SGHRS and CDR2 YFSETQ. CDR3 nucleotide sequence: TGCGCCAGCGGTCAACAGGGGGCATCGTACAATGAGCAGTTCTTC. Translated, it gives CASGQQGASYNEQFF.

This clonotype was observed many times. This rearrangement joins TRBV12-3 or TRBV12-4 to TRBJ2-7, with a tentative D call TRBD2 (6 bases). V lost 3 bases to trimming and J lost 0 bases, with 12 bases between them. This CDR3 is built from 15 residues. As DNA, the CDR3 is TGTGCCAGCAGTTTCGGCGGGGCAAGCTCCTACGAGCAGTACTTC. Translating it yields CASSFGGASSYEQYF.

V gene TRBV15 combines with J gene TRBJ1-5; 7 bases are a match to TRBD1. The junction had 7 bases not matched to a gene; V was cut back by 7 bases and J by 7 bases. CDR1 is LNHNV, CDR2 YYDKDF, per germline (reference sequence). This CDR3 spans 13 amino acids. CDR3 coding DNA: TGTGCCACCAACGACAGGGTAGAACAGCCCCAGCATTTT. It translates to CATNDRVEQPQHF.

At least ten counts were recorded for this clonotype. CDR3 bases: TGCGCCAGCAGCTCCCGCTCGGGACAGGGGCACGAGCAGTACTTC. It encodes CASSSRSGQGHEQYF. The rearrangement links TRBV5-1 to TRBJ2-7; TRBD1 aligns across 10 bases. This CDR3 is built from 15 residues. Germline CDR1 is SGHRS and CDR2 is YFSETQ. The J segment lost 5 bases and the V segment lost 3 bases, leaving 8 bases of the junction unmatched.

The rearrangement links TRBV7-9 to TRBJ2-7; D is uncertain. V gave up 0 bases and J gave up 5 bases, with 5 bases separating them. Germline loops: CDR1 SEHNR, CDR2 FQNEAQ (reference sequence). The CDR3 loop spans 12 amino acids. The CDR3 sequence is CASSLALHEQYF. CDR3 DNA sequence: TGTGCCAGCAGCTTAGCGCTGCACGAGCAGTACTTC.

V usage is TRBV6-5 and J usage is TRBJ1-1; D gene unclear. V shed 3 bases and J shed 1 base, with 12 bases lying between them. The CDR3 spans 15 residues. CDR1 and CDR2 (germline): MNHEY, SVGAGI. The CDR3 coding sequence is TGTGCCAGCAGTTATGATAGGGAAACGAACACTGAAGCTTTCTTT. Translated: CASSYDRETNTEAFF.

This clonotype was seen many times. The genes are TRBV11-2 and TRBJ2-2; 7 bases are a match to TRBD2. The length of the CDR3 is 17 residues. CDR1 and CDR2 (germline): SGHAT, FQNNGV. The J segment lost 7 bases and the V segment lost 5 bases, leaving 16 bases of the junction unmatched. CDR3 DNA sequence: TGTGCCAGCAGCCTTAAGGAAATGCGGGGGAGGATCGGGGAGCTGTTTTTT. It is translated as CASSLKEMRGRIGELFF.

This clonotype has ten or more counts. The rearrangement uses TRBV20-1 and TRBJ2-2; 9 positions agree with TRBD2. The V gene's germline CDR1 is DFQATT and CDR2 SNEGSKA (reference sequence). This CDR3 spans 15 amino acids. V gave up 3 bases and J gave up 1 base; unmatched junction bases: 3. CDR3 DNA: TGCAGTGCTAGTTTGACTAGCGGGAACACCGGGGAGCTGTTTTTT. Translation: CSASLTSGNTGELFF.

The chain joins TRBV6-1 to TRBJ1-1; 9 nucleotides line up with TRBD1. Germline CDR1 MNHNS, CDR2 SASEGT. The V segment lost 6 bases and the J segment 9 bases; nucleotides outside the gene matches: 8. The CDR3 is made up of 13 amino acids. In DNA form, the CDR3 reads TGTGCCAGCAGATGGACAGGGGATGTTAAAGCTTTCTTT. Protein sequence: CASRWTGDVKAFF.

The chain couples TRBV6-1 to TRBJ1-5; the match to TRBD1 covers 7 bases. The CDR3 extends over 13 amino acids. Germline V gives CDR1 MNHNS, CDR2 SASEGT. Trimming took 8 bases from V and 4 from J; bases not matched to a gene: 5. This chain's CDR3 is CASRTGNNQPQHF. The CDR3 DNA reads as TGTGCCAGCCGGACAGGCAATAATCAGCCCCAGCATTTT.

J is TRBJ1-4 and V is TRBV15; 8 bases line up with TRBD1. The CDR3 is made up of 15 amino acids. Germline V lookup: CDR1 LNHNV, CDR2 YYDKDF (reference sequence). The J segment lost 5 bases and the V segment lost 5 bases, leaving 7 bases of the junction unmatched. The CDR3 DNA reads as TGTGCCACCAGCGGCGGGACAGGAGGCAATGAAAAACTGTTTTTT. Its protein is CATSGGTGGNEKLFF.

This chain uses TRBV18 with TRBJ2-3; 7 bases fit TRBD2. The trim removed 1 base at V and 1 base at J, leaving 11 bases unmatched. Germline V CDR1 and CDR2: KGHSH, LQKENI. CDR3 size: 18 residues. The CDR3: CASSPRASGPFGTDTQYF. The CDR3, as DNA: TGTGCCAGCTCACCACGGGCTAGCGGCCCTTTTGGCACAGATACGCAGTATTTT.

This clonotype was counted many times. The chain combines TRBV5-1 with TRBJ2-1, with 13 bases lining up with TRBD2. Looked up from germline, CDR1 is SGHRS and CDR2 is YFSETQ. The CDR3 runs 19 residues. Germline trimming cut 2 bases from V and 0 bases from J; bases unmatched to any gene: 8. CDR3 protein: CASSLGLAGATSSYNEQFF. DNA for the CDR3: TGCGCCAGCAGCTTAGGACTAGCGGGGGCCACTAGCTCCTACAATGAGCAGTTCTTC.

The chain employs TRBV18 and TRBJ2-5; no clear D gene. The CDR3 totals 15 residues. The V end lost 1 base, the J end lost 9 bases, and 18 bases lay between the germline ends. In germline, CDR1 is KGHSH, CDR2 LQKENI. The CDR3 sequence: CASSPRLVQLQAQYF. The CDR3 DNA reads as TGTGCCAGCTCACCACGGCTAGTTCAACTTCAGGCCCAGTACTTC.

This clonotype was detected many times. The V call is TRBV12-5, the J call TRBJ2-1; D is possibly TRBD1 (6 bases). This CDR3 has 13 residues. Germline values: CDR1 LGHNT, CDR2 FRNRAP. Trimming cost V 2 bases and J 6 bases, with 8 bases left between them. The CDR3 DNA follows: TGTGCTAGTGGTTTGTACAGGGTCAATGAGCAGTTCTTC. Its translation: CASGLYRVNEQFF. The complete variable domain, with remaining parts taken from reference TRBV12-5 and TRBJ2-1, reads DARVTQTPRHKVTEMGQEVTMRCQPILGHNTVFWYRQTMMQGLELLAYFRNRAPLDDSGMPKDRFSAEMPDATLATLKIQPSEPRDSAVYFCASGLYRVNEQFFGPGTRLTVL.

The chain couples TRBV6-1 to TRBJ2-1; the D gene is possibly TRBD2 (6 bases). Trimming removed 8 bases from V and 1 base from J, with 15 bases in between. Germline V gives CDR1 MNHNS, CDR2 SASEGT. This CDR3 is built from 15 residues. The DNA of the CDR3 is TGTGCCAGCCGAACCGGGACTCAGTCCTACAATGAGCAGTTCTTC. Its translation: CASRTGTQSYNEQFF.

The V gene is TRBV2, the J gene TRBJ2-1; 9 bases are a match to TRBD2. Germline V gene sequence: CDR1 SNHLY, CDR2 FYNNEI. V gave up 4 bases and J gave up 7 bases; unmatched junction bases: 5. This CDR3 region has 14 residues. The CDR3 nucleotides are TGTGCCAGCAGTGGCGGGGGGGGTATAAATGAGCAGTTCTTC. Translation: CASSGGGGINEQFF.

This clonotype was seen a handful of times. The gene calls are TRBV27 and TRBJ2-7; D remains ambiguous. The ends were cut back, 4 bases at V and 2 bases at J, with 9 bases in the middle. CDR1 is MNHEY and CDR2 is SMNVEV in the germline V gene (reference sequence). The CDR3 totals 13 residues. The CDR3 region is CASSSLTAYEQYF. The CDR3 nucleotides read TGTGCCAGCAGTTCCCTTACTGCCTACGAGCAGTACTTC.

This clonotype was seen only a few times. The genes are TRBV10-1 and TRBJ2-2, with D perhaps matching TRBD1 (5 bases). The CDR3 spans 17 residues. CDR1 is WNHNN, CDR2 SYGVQD, per germline (reference sequence). With 3 bases removed from V and 1 base from J, the gap between germline ends came to 15 bases. The CDR3 reads CASSDQGRLENTGELFF. The CDR3 DNA reads as TGCGCCAGCAGTGACCAGGGAAGGTTGGAGAACACCGGGGAGCTGTTTTTT.